A selection of T cell receptor beta chains follows, all from one sample in a study of OX40 agonist ivuxolimab in advanced cancers. Data came from immunoSEQ multiplex PCR; TCRdb stores just in-frame clones and leaves some out. The repertoire holds 25,000 to 35,000 clones, approximately 88% seen once, with about a fifth in the top ten. This sample comprised CD4+ or CD8+ T cells sorted from blood, obtained in a trial of the OX40 agonist ivuxolimab. These receptors came from an adult with an advanced solid tumor such as melanoma, head and neck, liver or kidney cancer. Both conserved end residues are part of each CDR3. Only part of the rows carry a size: once, few, many, or a class if the clone is expanded.

CDR3 length: 14; clone size: -; V gene: TRBV7-9; CDR3 protein: CASSTGPSNQPQHF
CDR3 length: 15; clone size: -; V gene: TRBV11-2; CDR3 protein: CASSSGREVYNEQFF
CDR3 length: 15; clone size: -; V gene: TRBV11-1; CDR3 protein: CASSFAGGPWETQYF
CDR3 length: 15; clone size: once; V gene: TRBV11-2; CDR3 protein: CASSLSPDAAYEQYF
CDR3 length: 19; clone size: -; V gene: TRBV2; CDR3 protein: CASTVSPGHGALNGYGYTF
CDR3 length: 14; clone size: -; V gene: TRBV6-5; CDR3 protein: CASSSGTGGYEQYF
CDR3 length: 17; clone size: medium-sized; V gene: TRBV4-1; CDR3 protein: CASSLISRPETPYEQYF
CDR3 length: 15; clone size: -; V gene: TRBV28; CDR3 protein: CASSLTGGYNNEQFF
CDR3 length: 15; clone size: -; V gene: TRBV6-1; CDR3 protein: CASTPRVGQGETQYF
CDR3 length: 16; clone size: -; V gene: TRBV19; CDR3 protein: CASLPGTGKLNTEAFF
CDR3 length: 15; clone size: -; V gene: TRBV27; CDR3 protein: CASRPRLNPTDTQYF
CDR3 length: 15; clone size: -; V gene: TRBV5-6; CDR3 protein: CASSLPGLSYNEQFF
CDR3 length: 15; clone size: few; V gene: TRBV6-1; CDR3 protein: CASSETISGGYGYTF
CDR3 length: 14; clone size: -; V gene: TRBV13; CDR3 protein: CASSSPDAKNIQYF
CDR3 length: 15; clone size: -; V gene: TRBV28; CDR3 protein: CASSRISGRSNTQYF
CDR3 length: 16; clone size: -; V gene: TRBV5-1; CDR3 protein: CASSLVVDHKADTQYF
CDR3 length: 15; clone size: -; V gene: TRBV15; CDR3 protein: CATSQRRTGEGEQYF
CDR3 length: 14; clone size: -; V gene: TRBV5-1; CDR3 protein: CASSLGLAGETQYF
CDR3 length: 14; clone size: -; V gene: TRBV9; CDR3 protein: CASSGLADPYEQYF
CDR3 length: 16; clone size: once; V gene: TRBV4-3; CDR3 protein: CASSQMVGASYNEQFF
CDR3 length: 15; clone size: -; V gene: TRBV4-2; CDR3 protein: CASSQELAPTDTQYF
CDR3 length: 16; clone size: once; V gene: TRBV27; CDR3 protein: CASSLSWTGGNSPLHF
CDR3 length: 15; clone size: once; V gene: TRBV7-9; CDR3 protein: CASSSPGSFGDGYTF
CDR3 length: 16; clone size: -; V gene: TRBV4-3; CDR3 protein: CASSLTSGGAENEQFF
CDR3 length: 13; clone size: -; V gene: TRBV27; CDR3 protein: CASSFSGIGEQYF
CDR3 length: 13; clone size: -; V gene: TRBV28; CDR3 protein: CASSLWGNQPQHF
CDR3 length: 12; clone size: -; V gene: TRBV11-2; CDR3 protein: CASSLDQNGYTF
CDR3 length: 16; clone size: -; V gene: TRBV5-8; CDR3 protein: CASSSGRMVNGNTIYF
CDR3 length: 16; clone size: -; V gene: TRBV11-2; CDR3 protein: CASSSIATRSTDTQYF
CDR3 length: 15; clone size: -; V gene: TRBV6-5; CDR3 protein: CASSYSTEVNQPQHF
CDR3 length: 14; clone size: -; V gene: TRBV4-1; CDR3 protein: CASSHGITVTEAFF
CDR3 length: 14; clone size: -; V gene: TRBV19; CDR3 protein: CASSRAPEVMPQHF
CDR3 length: 13; clone size: -; V gene: TRBV29-1; CDR3 protein: CSVGTGGHTEAFF
CDR3 length: 14; clone size: -; V gene: TRBV5-1; CDR3 protein: CASSPGVSNQPQHF
CDR3 length: 13; clone size: -; V gene: TRBV5-4; CDR3 protein: CASSTRSGNTIYF
CDR3 length: 15; clone size: -; V gene: TRBV19; CDR3 protein: CASSIGVRVTDTQYF